Described below is a single TCR beta chain sequence and its context. The sorted regulatory T cells were CD4+, CD25-high and CD127-low, with genomic DNA sequenced. This sample was taken from a study of regulatory and conventional T cells in RAG deficiency. This CDR3 spans 13 amino acids. The ends were cut back, 5 bases at V and 8 bases at J, with 15 bases in the middle. Germline CDR1 is SGHTA and CDR2 is FQGNSA. Measured with immunoSEQ multiplex PCR; TCRdb has only the in-frame clones, and not every one. Found here are about 28,000 clones, 85% to 95% of them singletons; the top ten hold roughly 0.74%. The same data also contributed to another study, on regulatory T cells. That publication notes: Amplification used 52 TRBV primers and 13 TRBJ primers. Skewed V and J usage and few unique V-J pairs marked patient repertoires, most in Tregs.

Input material: Tregs sorted from blood. The origin of this receptor is a human donor in good health. The V gene is TRBV7-2, the J gene TRBJ1-1; D gene ambiguous. As DNA, the CDR3 is TGTGCCAGCAGCCGCAAGGGCGGAATCGAAGCTTTCTTT. This encodes CASSRKGGIEAFF.